Presented here are 19 T cell receptor beta chains from one specimen sequenced in a study of blood T cell repertoires in COVID-19. Assay used: immunoSEQ multiplex PCR; TCRdb lists only in-frame clones, some missing. The table shows around 220,000 clones, with around nine tenths occurring only once. The sample was peripheral blood. Every receptor here comes from a woman in her thirties or forties who had recovered from COVID-19.

The rearrangement joins TRBV18 to TRBJ2-1; TRBD1 matches 10 bases. CDR3 length: 15 residues. V lost 2 bases, J lost 7 bases, and 5 bases stayed unmatched. Per germline, CDR1 KGHSH and CDR2 LQKENI. CDR3 region: CASSPAGQGLNEQFF. CDR3 DNA sequence: TGTGCCAGCTCACCAGCGGGACAGGGGTTAAATGAGCAGTTCTTC.

The CDR3 reads CASSPQRTGGRGYGYTF. DNA for the CDR3: TGTGCCAGCTCACCCCAACGGACAGGGGGCCGGGGATATGGCTACACCTTC. The rearrangement uses TRBV18 and TRBJ1-2; 11 bases are a match to TRBD1. J was trimmed by 5 bases and V by 3 bases; bases with no gene match: 11. The germline V gene encodes CDR1 KGHSH and CDR2 LQKENI. The CDR3 totals 17 residues.

This chain links TRBV4-1 with TRBJ1-6, with D perhaps matching TRBD1 (5 bases). CDR1 is MGHRA and CDR2 is YSYEKL in the germline V gene. With 4 bases removed from V and 13 bases from J, the gap between germline ends came to 20 bases. The CDR3 extends over 15 amino acids. DNA of the CDR3: TGCGCCAGCAGCCTCTCGGAGGGGTCCCTGGGGCCCCTCCACTTT. Amino acids: CASSLSEGSLGPLHF.

The V call is TRBV5-5, the J call TRBJ1-5; possible D gene TRBD1, 5 bases. The CDR3 spans 15 residues. Trimming stripped 1 base from V and 4 bases from J, with 12 bases between. The germline gives CDR1 SGHKS, CDR2 YYEKEE (reference sequence). CDR3 region: CASSLRGIGNQPQHF. CDR3 nucleotides: TGTGCCAGCAGCTTGAGGGGAATTGGGAATCAGCCCCAGCATTTT.

The chain uses TRBV6-5 and TRBJ2-7, with a possible D match to TRBD1 (6 bases). Per germline, CDR1 MNHEY and CDR2 SVGAGI. The CDR3 covers 13 residues. V was clipped by 7 bases and J by 4 bases, with 14 bases between them. The CDR3 here is CASTLGQSYEQYF. DNA of the CDR3: TGTGCCAGCACCCTAGGACAGTCTTACGAGCAGTACTTC.

The V and J genes are TRBV10-3 and TRBJ2-3, with 10 positions matching TRBD2. The CDR3 is made up of 16 amino acids. CDR1 is ENHRY, CDR2 SYGVKD, per germline. The V and J ends lost 6 bases and 0 bases, in that order; junction bases with no gene match: 6. CDR3: CAIRPTSGASTDTQYF. As DNA, the CDR3 is TGTGCCATCAGACCAACTAGCGGGGCTAGCACAGATACGCAGTATTTT.

The genes are TRBV30 and TRBJ2-7; 9 nucleotides agree with TRBD2. V lost 3 bases to trimming and J lost 3 bases; unmatched junction nucleotides: 9. Germline CDR1 is GTSNPN and CDR2 is SVGIG (reference sequence). The CDR3 extends over 15 amino acids. Here the CDR3 reads CAWRGGVAGVYEQYF. The CDR3 nucleotides are TGTGCCTGGAGAGGCGGAGTAGCGGGGGTCTACGAGCAGTACTTC.

This chain joins TRBV7-9 and TRBJ2-7; D is unresolved. Germline V gene lookup returns CDR1 SEHNR and CDR2 FQNEAQ (reference sequence). The CDR3 extends over 12 amino acids. The V and J ends lost 5 bases and 3 bases respectively, with 8 bases between them. CDR3 sequence: CASSPPGYEQYF. For the CDR3, the DNA is TGTGCCAGCAGCCCGCCCGGCTACGAGCAGTACTTC.

This clone has a handful of counts. The chain employs TRBV27 and TRBJ1-5; tentatively, D is TRBD1 (6 bases). The length of the CDR3 is 14 residues. V lost 5 bases to trimming and J lost 5 bases, with 13 bases between them. Germline CDR1 and CDR2: MNHEY and SMNVEV (reference sequence). CDR3 sequence: CASSGRQDYQPQHF. The DNA of the CDR3 is TGTGCCAGCAGTGGAAGACAGGACTATCAGCCCCAGCATTTT.

The genes are TRBV4-1 and TRBJ2-3; the match to TRBD2 covers 7 bases. The CDR3 covers 14 residues. The V segment lost 8 bases and the J segment 2 bases; nucleotides outside the gene matches: 7. Germline CDR1 is MGHRA and CDR2 is YSYEKL. CDR3 loop: CASRTSAATDTQYF. CDR3 DNA sequence: TGCGCCAGCCGTACTAGCGCGGCCACAGATACGCAGTATTTT.

This clone was detected only a few times. The V and J genes are TRBV5-4 and TRBJ2-2, with D perhaps TRBD1 (6 bases). The CDR3 is 17 amino acids. The germline CDR1 and CDR2 sequences are SGHNT and YYREEE (reference sequence). Deletions cut 4 bases from V and 3 bases from J, with 19 bases between. CDR3 in DNA: TGTGCCAGCAGCCTCCCCAGGGGTGTATCGGACACCGGGGAGCTGTTTTTT. This gives the protein CASSLPRGVSDTGELFF.

Only one count was recorded for this clone. The rearrangement uses TRBV10-3 and TRBJ1-3, with no clear D. Germline V gene sequence: CDR1 ENHRY, CDR2 SYGVKD. CDR3 length: 14 residues. V lost 2 bases and J lost 3, with 8 bases in between. The CDR3 region has the DNA TGTGCCATCAGTGAGGCGGGTCTTGGAAACACCATATATTTT. Protein: CAISEAGLGNTIYF.

The gene calls are TRBV6-2 or TRBV6-3 and TRBJ2-3; a weak D match, TRBD2 (5 bases). Germline V gene data show CDR1 as MNHEY and CDR2 as SVGEGT. The CDR3 is 12 residues long. The ends were cut back, 0 bases at V and 9 bases at J, with 7 bases in the middle. The CDR3 reads CASSYSLDTQYF. For the CDR3, the DNA is TGTGCCAGCAGTTACTCACTAGACACGCAGTATTTT.

The V call is TRBV27, the J call TRBJ1-6; D uncertain. The CDR3 is made up of 16 amino acids. CDR1 and CDR2 (germline): MNHEY, SMNVEV (reference sequence). V lost 6 bases and J lost 0, with 12 bases in between. The CDR3 DNA reads TGTGCCAGCAGCTCCGGAGCGAGCTCCTATAATTCACCCCTCCACTTT. Encoded protein: CASSSGASSYNSPLHF.

This rearrangement joins TRBV10-3 to TRBJ2-5; 10 bases fit TRBD2. CDR1 is ENHRY and CDR2 is SYGVKD in the germline V gene. CDR3 length equals 18 residues. The J segment lost 1 base and the V segment lost 2 bases, leaving 10 bases of the junction unmatched. Here the CDR3 DNA reads TGTGCCATCAGTGAGACGGGCTCTAGCGGGAGCACCCAAGAGACCCAGTACTTC. Amino acid sequence: CAISETGSSGSTQETQYF.

This chain's CDR3 is CATSRTTILNYGYTF. The CDR3 coding sequence is TGTGCCACCAGCAGAACTACGATCCTTAACTATGGCTACACCTTC. The chain has TRBV15 and TRBJ1-2; no clear D gene. V was pared by 2 bases and J by 1 base, with 11 bases between. Per germline, CDR1 LNHNV and CDR2 YYDKDF (reference sequence). CDR3 length: 15 amino acids.

This rearrangement joins TRBV3-1 (or the pseudogene TRBV3-2) to TRBJ2-3; maybe TRBD2 (6 bases). The CDR3 contains 14 residues. Deletions cut 0 bases from V and 7 bases from J, with 11 bases between. Looked up from germline, CDR1 is LGHDT and CDR2 is YNNKEL (reference sequence). The CDR3 nucleotides are TGTGCCAGCAGCCAAGAACTAGCCGTTAATACGCAGTATTTT. The encoded protein is CASSQELAVNTQYF.

The CDR3 here is CASSIQQGTNQPQHF. The CDR3 region has the DNA TGTGCCAGCAGCATCCAACAGGGAACTAATCAGCCCCAGCATTTT. The chain recombines TRBV7-2 with TRBJ1-5; tentative D call: TRBD1 (6 bases). V was clipped by 5 bases and J by 4 bases, with 15 bases between them. The CDR3 runs 15 residues. Germline values: CDR1 SGHTA, CDR2 FQGNSA. The entire variable domain, with the rest obtained from reference TRBV7-2 and TRBJ1-5, is as follows: GAGVSQSPSNKVTEKGKDVELRCDPISGHTALYWYRQSLGQGLEFLIYFQGNSAPDKSGLPSDRFSAERTGGSVSTLTIQRTQQEDSAVYLCASSIQQGTNQPQHFGDGTRLSIL.

The chain carries TRBV4-2 and TRBJ1-5; 7 nucleotides agree with TRBD1. CDR1 is LGHNA and CDR2 is YNFKEQ in the germline V gene. The CDR3 length is 15 residues. The V segment lost 4 bases and the J segment 1 base; nucleotides outside the gene matches: 4. The CDR3 sequence is CASSLETGSNQPQHF. The CDR3 region has the DNA TGTGCCAGCAGCCTCGAGACAGGGAGCAATCAGCCCCAGCATTTT.